The clone carrying this T cell receptor (beta chain) came up once. The data were produced by immunoSEQ multiplex PCR, yet TCRdb's version contains in-frame clones alone and is incomplete. The sample includes roughly 88,000 clones, about 89% of them seen just once. This entry comes from a study of control samples from healthy donors and cancer patients. The V gene lost 4 bases and the J gene lost 4 bases, with 17 bases spanning the gap. Germline lookup yields CDR1 KGHDR and CDR2 SFDVKD. The CDR3 loop spans 16 amino acids. The material sequenced was blood. The chain recombines TRBV24-1 with TRBJ2-3, with D perhaps matching TRBD1 (5 bases). This receptor was taken from a woman in her 30s in good health. The CDR3 is CATSDSGILGADTQYF. For the CDR3, the DNA is TGTGCCACCAGTGACTCAGGGATCTTAGGGGCAGATACGCAGTATTTT.